Sequencing of this TCR beta chain was carried out in a study of tumor-infiltrating lymphocytes in localized non-small cell lung cancer. Sequencing was performed with immunoSEQ multiplex PCR; in TCRdb, only in-frame clones are kept and a portion is missing. This sample has several thousand clones, with 76% found just once. The V gene's germline CDR1 is WSHSY and CDR2 SAAADI. This CDR3 has 15 amino acids. V shed 1 base, J shed 2 bases, and the junction held 2 bases outside the gene matches. The sequence derives from a human donor with non-small cell lung cancer. This chain uses TRBV10-2 with TRBJ2-7; 10 bases match TRBD2. The sample comprised lung tumor tissue. The CDR3 DNA reads as TGCGCCAGCAGTGAGTTAGCGGGAGGAACCTACGAGCAGTACTTC. Protein sequence: CASSELAGGTYEQYF.